What follows are 2 T cell receptor beta chains derived from one specimen sequenced in a study of beta chain features in type 1 diabetes. Whole-study results and caveats: Moderate but significant shortening of TCRB CDR3s was recorded in all four CD4+ subsets from Type 1 diabetes patients.

Reverse transcribing all isolated RNA meant expressed TCRB transcripts were sequenced. The table came from immunoSEQ multiplex PCR; TCRdb's copy has only in-frame clones and leaves some out. The sample includes around 280,000 clones, about 15% seen only once; the top ten take less than 0.02%. The antigens these receptors bind are not known. Sequencing was carried out using naive CD4+ T cells from blood. These receptor sequences come from a man aged 18 to 30 with type 1 diabetes.

This clone has a handful of counts. The chain employs TRBV5-1 and TRBJ1-1, with a tentative D call TRBD1 (6 bases). Germline V CDR1 and CDR2: SGHRS, YFSETQ. Between the trimmed V and J ends, which lost 0 bases and 0 bases, there was a span of 12 bases. The CDR3 loop spans 16 amino acids. The CDR3 protein is CASSLGSTGMNTEAFF. The CDR3 bases are TGCGCCAGCAGCTTGGGTTCGACAGGCATGAACACTGAAGCTTTCTTT.

This clone has only a few counts. V usage is TRBV7-2 and J usage is TRBJ2-1, with D maybe TRBD2 (6 bases). The CDR3 has 13 residues. Trimming took 5 bases from V and 13 from J, leaving 18 bases between them. Germline-derived CDR1 and CDR2 are SGHTA and FQGNSA. CDR3 bases: TGTGCCAGCAGCCGATTTGAAAGGAGGGGACAGTTCTTC. It translates to CASSRFERRGQFF.